Listed here are 27 T cell receptor beta chains from one sample, sequenced in a study of human T cells and chemical hapten exposure (TCRdb year 2021). In the paper's terms, the time point label means: patch test 2, 6 weeks after DPC sensitization. The treatment or condition label corresponds to: therapeutic diphenylcyclopropenone sensitization with weekly scalp DPC. Library prep was done by RACE. Instrument on record: NextSeq 500. TCRdb trimmed public reads at Q25 via fastp, called clones via MiXCR and kept in-frame beta chains. One record per CDR3 amino acid sequence lists the most common genes and DNA. The sample profile shows fewer than 150,000 distinct CDR3 sequences; roughly 12% of them were found once. The ten largest clones add up to around 1.4% of the sample. This specimen was whole blood, taken in connection with sensitization to the hapten diphenylcyclopropenone (DPC). Receptors were obtained from a woman aged 45 to 65 with alopecia areata. Some clones in this sample may be carry-over from other donors' samples.

This clonotype appeared once. It may be a read error: a sequence one base away is much more abundant. The chain couples TRBV7-9 to TRBJ2-7; 8 nucleotides align to TRBD1. The CDR3 has 14 residues. Per germline, CDR1 SEHNR and CDR2 FQNEAQ (reference sequence). In nucleotides, the CDR3 is TGTGTCAGCAGCATACAGGGGGGAATCTACGAGCAGTACTTC. Its translation: CVSSIQGGIYEQYF.

CDR3 amino acids: CSAATSGRVNEQFF. In DNA form, the CDR3 reads TGCAGTGCTGCTACTAGCGGGAGAGTCAATGAGCAGTTCTTC. The chain is built from TRBV20-1 and TRBJ2-1, with TRBD2 matching over 11 bases. CDR1 DFQATT and CDR2 SNEGSKA come from the germline V gene (reference sequence). This CDR3 comprises 14 residues. Unmatched junction bases numbered 6, after V lost 5 bases and J lost 6 bases.

This clonotype was found many times. The J gene is TRBJ2-3, the V gene TRBV4-3; maybe TRBD2 (6 bases). Between the trimmed V and J ends, which lost 1 base and 4 bases, there was a span of 18 bases. The CDR3 extends over 17 amino acids. Per germline, CDR1 LGHNA and CDR2 YSLEER. CDR3 loop: CASSQGLWREGPDTQYF. The DNA of the CDR3 is TGCGCCAGCAGCCAAGGTCTCTGGCGGGAAGGGCCAGATACGCAGTATTTT.

This clonotype was counted many times. The rearrangement links TRBV7-2 to TRBJ1-4, with TRBD1 identical over 9 bases. There are 14 residues in the CDR3. Losses at the gene ends were 5 bases for V and 10 bases for J; bases not matched to a gene: 8. Looked up from germline, CDR1 is SGHTA and CDR2 is FQGNSA. The CDR3 DNA follows: TGTGCCAGCAGCCGAGGGACAGGGTTGGGAAAACTGTTTTTT. It yields the protein CASSRGTGLGKLFF. Together with reference TRBV7-2 and TRBJ1-4, the CDR3 gives the full variable domain: GAGVSQSPSNKVTEKGKDVELRCDPISGHTALYWYRQSLGQGLEFLIYFQGNSAPDKSGLPSDRFSAERTGGSVSTLTIQRTQQEDSAVYLCASSRGTGLGKLFFGSGTQLSVL.

This clonotype was detected a few times. V is TRBV30 and J is TRBJ1-1; no definite D call. The germline V gene encodes CDR1 GTSNPN and CDR2 SVGIG (reference sequence). The CDR3 totals 14 residues. Deletions cut 0 bases from V and 0 bases from J, with 8 bases between. For the CDR3, the DNA is TGTGCCTGGAGTGTATCTGCGGTGAACACTGAAGCTTTCTTT. As protein: CAWSVSAVNTEAFF. Full variable domain (remainder filled in from reference TRBV30 and TRBJ1-1): SQTIHQWPATLVQPVGSPLSLECTVEGTSNPNLYWYRQAAGRGLQLLFYSVGIGQISSEVPQNLSASRPQDRQFILSSKKLLLSDSGFYLCAWSVSAVNTEAFFGQGTRLTVV.

This clonotype was detected ten times or more. The V gene is TRBV20-1, the J gene TRBJ2-1; TRBD2 aligns across 10 bases. There are 14 residues in the CDR3. Germline V gene data show CDR1 as DFQATT and CDR2 as SNEGSKA (reference sequence). After removal of 6 bases from V and 3 bases from J, the junction contained 5 bases not matched to a gene. The CDR3 region is CSAWRTSGYNEQFF. The CDR3, as DNA: TGCAGTGCGTGGAGGACTAGCGGCTACAATGAGCAGTTCTTC.

V gene TRBV2 combines with J gene TRBJ2-3; a possible D gene is TRBD2 (5 bases). Germline assignment: CDR1 SNHLY and CDR2 FYNNEI. V dropped 7 bases and J dropped 2 bases, with 16 bases sitting between them. The CDR3 extends over 15 amino acids. The CDR3 DNA follows: TGTGCCAGCAAACAGTTCTCCGGGGACACAGATACGCAGTATTTT. Protein: CASKQFSGDTDTQYF.

This clonotype was detected only a few times. The CDR3 region is CASSLPAGGTGELFF. CDR3 nucleotide sequence: TGTGCCAGCAGCCTTCCGGCAGGGGGAACCGGGGAGCTGTTTTTT. V gene TRBV7-3 combines with J gene TRBJ2-2; 7 bases map to TRBD1. Looked up from germline, CDR1 is SGHTA and CDR2 is FQGTGA. The V segment lost 5 bases and the J segment 5 bases; nucleotides outside the gene matches: 8. CDR3 length: 15 residues.

This clonotype has more than one count but fewer than ten. The chain carries TRBV14 and TRBJ2-7; D unclear. The V gene's germline CDR1 is SGHDN and CDR2 FVKESK. The CDR3 loop spans 14 amino acids. V lost 4 bases to trimming and J lost 2 bases, with 12 bases between them. CDR3 DNA: TGTGCCAGCAGCCCACATAGGGCAACCTACGAGCAGTACTTC. Protein product: CASSPHRATYEQYF.

This chain links TRBV29-1 with TRBJ2-1; 8 nucleotides align to TRBD1. The J segment lost 4 bases and the V segment lost 3 bases, leaving 5 bases of the junction unmatched. The CDR3 contains 14 residues. From germline, CDR1 is SQVTM and CDR2 ANQGSEA. Here the CDR3 reads CSVEPRGPYNEQFF. The CDR3 region has the DNA TGCAGCGTTGAGCCCAGGGGGCCTTACAATGAGCAGTTCTTC.

This clonotype occurred a few times. The chain joins TRBV7-9 to TRBJ1-1, with D tentatively TRBD1 (5 bases). The CDR3 is made up of 15 amino acids. CDR1 and CDR2 (germline): SEHNR, FQNEAQ (reference sequence). V lost 5 bases and J lost 0, with 13 bases in between. Here the CDR3 DNA reads TGTGCCAGCAGCCCCCCGGGACTCCTGAACACTGAAGCTTTCTTT. Amino acid sequence: CASSPPGLLNTEAFF. The full variable domain, rest sourced from reference TRBV7-9 and TRBJ1-1, is DTGVSQNPRHKITKRGQNVTFRCDPISEHNRLYWYRQTLGQGPEFLTYFQNEAQLEKSRLLSDRFSAERPKGSFSTLEIQRTEQGDSAMYLCASSPPGLLNTEAFFGQGTRLTVV.

This clonotype was seen just once. V and J are TRBV10-3 and TRBJ2-1; 7 nucleotides agree with TRBD2. The ends lost 11 bases at V and 6 bases at J; junction bases unmatched: 13. In germline, CDR1 is ENHRY, CDR2 SYGVKD. The CDR3 consists of 14 residues. The CDR3 coding sequence is TGTGCCGTCACAGCGGGATGGCCGGGCAATGAGCAGTTCTTC. Translated, it gives CAVTAGWPGNEQFF.

This clonotype was counted a few times. V and J are TRBV18 and TRBJ2-5; 7 bases are shared with TRBD1. The CDR3 spans 17 residues. Germline assignment: CDR1 KGHSH and CDR2 LQKENI. V was pared by 1 base and J by 4 bases, with 12 bases of the junction left unmatched. The CDR3: CASSPLLHRGIGETQYF. The CDR3 DNA follows: TGTGCCAGCTCACCACTCCTTCACAGGGGTATCGGAGAGACCCAGTACTTC.

The chain has TRBV28 and TRBJ2-4, with a possible D match to TRBD2 (6 bases). CDR3 size: 14 residues. The ends were cut back, 6 bases at V and 14 bases at J, with 23 bases in the middle. CDR1 is MDHEN, CDR2 SYDVKM, per germline. The CDR3 nucleotides read TGTGCCAGCAGGGGACCGGGAGTAGTGGGATTGGAGTACTTC. Its translation is CASRGPGVVGLEYF.

This clonotype showed up many times. The chain uses TRBV7-3 and TRBJ1-2; D is ambiguous. The CDR3 spans 13 residues. V was shortened by 2 bases and J by 4 bases, with 8 bases between the two germline ends. Germline CDR1 is SGHTA and CDR2 is FQGTGA. The CDR3: CASSLDGGYGYTF. The CDR3 bases are TGTGCCAGCAGCTTAGATGGCGGCTATGGCTACACCTTC.

This clonotype was recorded a few times. The chain joins TRBV6-1 to TRBJ2-5; 7 nucleotides agree with TRBD2. V dropped 0 bases and J dropped 7; count of bases not matched to a gene: 5. CDR3 length equals 14 residues. Looked up from germline, CDR1 is MNHNS and CDR2 is SASEGT. The CDR3 bases are TGTGCCAGCAGTGAAGCGGGAGGGCGGGGGACCCAGTACTTC. It is translated as CASSEAGGRGTQYF.

This clonotype occurred many times. J is TRBJ2-5 and V is TRBV11-2; the match to TRBD1 covers 10 bases. From germline, CDR1 is SGHAT and CDR2 FQNNGV. This CDR3 has 14 amino acids. V lost 5 bases and J lost 6; bases outside the gene matches: 6. The CDR3 DNA sequence: TGTGCCAGCAGCCGGGACAGGGGTTTGCAGACCCAGTACTTC. It codes for CASSRDRGLQTQYF.

This clonotype was detected a few times. The chain couples TRBV12-3 or TRBV12-4 to TRBJ2-4, with 12 bases fitting TRBD2. V shed 7 bases and J 8 bases; nucleotides not matched to a gene: 9. The CDR3 has 15 residues. The CDR3 DNA follows: TGTGCCAGCAAACCGACTAGCGGGAGAGCGGACATTCAGTACTTC. Translating gives CASKPTSGRADIQYF.

This clonotype turned up a few times. The rearrangement uses TRBV19 and TRBJ2-2; TRBD1 aligns across 8 bases. Germline trimming cut 1 base from V and 6 bases from J; bases unmatched to any gene: 4. Germline values: CDR1 LNHDA, CDR2 SQIVND (reference sequence). The length of the CDR3 is 15 residues. CDR3: CASSIVQQGAGELFF. The CDR3 coding sequence is TGTGCCAGTAGTATAGTTCAACAGGGGGCCGGGGAGCTGTTTTTT.

The chain has TRBV2 and TRBJ2-6; D is uncertain. Deletions cut 7 bases from V and 0 bases from J, with 16 bases between. This CDR3 has 17 residues. Germline assignment: CDR1 SNHLY and CDR2 FYNNEI. The CDR3 nucleotides are TGTGCCAGCATGGTGAGAGGCGCGAGCTCTGGGGCCAACGTCCTGACTTTC. Amino acids: CASMVRGASSGANVLTF. The variable domain in full, completed from reference TRBV2 and TRBJ2-6, reads EPEVTQTPSHQVTQMGQEVILRCVPISNHLYFYWYRQILGQKVEFLVSFYNNEISEKSEIFDDQFSVERPDGSNFTLKIRSTKLEDSAMYFCASMVRGASSGANVLTFGAGSRLTVL.

This clonotype has ten or more counts. The rearrangement joins TRBV7-9 to TRBJ1-5; a possible D gene is TRBD1 (5 bases). Germline-derived CDR1 and CDR2 are SEHNR and FQNEAQ (reference sequence). Trimming shortened V by 6 bases and J by 5 bases, and 14 bases separated the two germline ends. The CDR3 runs 14 residues. CDR3 in DNA: TGTGCCAGCAGTCTGAATGGGGCCCATCAGCCCCAGCATTTT. It is translated as CASSLNGAHQPQHF.

This rearrangement joins TRBV7-9 to TRBJ2-2; D ambiguous. The ends were cut back, 6 bases at V and 7 bases at J, with 9 bases in the middle. CDR3 length equals 12 residues. Germline V CDR1 and CDR2: SEHNR, FQNEAQ (reference sequence). The CDR3 is CASRADIGELFF. CDR3 bases: TGTGCCAGCAGAGCCGACATCGGGGAGCTGTTTTTT.

This clonotype was observed a few times. This chain links TRBV4-1 with TRBJ2-7; possible D gene TRBD2, 6 bases. V was pared by 4 bases and J by 3 bases, with 19 bases between. This CDR3 spans 16 amino acids. Germline CDR1 is MGHRA and CDR2 is YSYEKL. The CDR3 sequence is CASSPSIGGSSYEQYF. The DNA for the CDR3 is TGCGCCAGCAGCCCTTCTATCGGGGGATCCAGCTACGAGCAGTACTTC.

This clonotype was counted a few times. This chain connects TRBV6-5 to TRBJ1-1, with 8 positions matching TRBD1. Germline V gene lookup returns CDR1 MNHEY and CDR2 SVGAGI. The CDR3 sequence is 14 residues long. The V and J ends lost 6 bases and 4 bases, in that order; junction bases with no gene match: 7. As DNA, the CDR3 is TGTGCCAGCAGGGTAGTCGGACAGGGCACTGAAGCTTTCTTT. The encoded protein is CASRVVGQGTEAFF.

This clonotype turned up a few times. The rearrangement uses TRBV12-3 or TRBV12-4 and TRBJ1-3; D gene ambiguous. This CDR3 spans 15 amino acids. Trimming shortened V by 7 bases and J by 0 bases, and 13 bases separated the two germline ends. CDR3 coding DNA: TGTGCCAGCACCATATCCGGGGTCTCTGGAAACACCATATATTTT. It codes for CASTISGVSGNTIYF.

The V and J genes are TRBV28 and TRBJ2-4; 10 positions match TRBD2. The CDR3 extends over 15 amino acids. CDR1 is MDHEN and CDR2 is SYDVKM in the germline V gene. Losses at the gene ends were 6 bases for V and 9 bases for J; bases not matched to a gene: 11. CDR3 residues: CASRSSGRGLGIQYF. The CDR3 coding sequence is TGTGCCAGCAGGTCTAGCGGGAGAGGATTGGGCATTCAGTACTTC.

Points on this clonotype: A much larger clone lies a single base off, so this may be a read error. The genes are TRBV11-2 and TRBJ2-7; D gene ambiguous. Trimming removed 2 bases from V and 3 bases from J, with 11 bases in between. CDR1 and CDR2 from the germline V gene are SGHAT and FQNNGV. This CDR3 region has 14 residues. The CDR3 spells CASSLMPEVYEQYF. For the CDR3, the DNA is TGTGCCAGCAGCTTAATGCCGGAAGTCTACGAGCAGTACTTC. Filled out from reference TRBV11-2 and TRBJ2-7, the complete variable domain reads EAGVAQSPRYKIIEKRQSVAFWCNPISGHATLYWYQQILGQGPKLLIQFQNNGVVDDSQLPKDRFSAERLKGVDSTLKIQPAKLEDSAVYLCASSLMPEVYEQYFGPGTRLTVT.